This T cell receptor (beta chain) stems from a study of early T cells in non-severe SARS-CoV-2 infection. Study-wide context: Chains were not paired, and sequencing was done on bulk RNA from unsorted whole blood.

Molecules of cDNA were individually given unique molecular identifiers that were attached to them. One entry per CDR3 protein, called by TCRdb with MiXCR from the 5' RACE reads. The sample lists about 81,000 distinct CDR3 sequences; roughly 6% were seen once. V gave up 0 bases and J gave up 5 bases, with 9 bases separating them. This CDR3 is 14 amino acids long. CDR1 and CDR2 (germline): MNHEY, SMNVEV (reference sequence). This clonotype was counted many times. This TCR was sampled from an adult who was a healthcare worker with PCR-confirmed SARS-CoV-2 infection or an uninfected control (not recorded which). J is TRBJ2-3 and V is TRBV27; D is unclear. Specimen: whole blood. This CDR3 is CASSLSPTQDTQYF. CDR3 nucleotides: TGTGCCAGCAGTTTATCCCCCACCCAAGATACGCAGTATTTT.